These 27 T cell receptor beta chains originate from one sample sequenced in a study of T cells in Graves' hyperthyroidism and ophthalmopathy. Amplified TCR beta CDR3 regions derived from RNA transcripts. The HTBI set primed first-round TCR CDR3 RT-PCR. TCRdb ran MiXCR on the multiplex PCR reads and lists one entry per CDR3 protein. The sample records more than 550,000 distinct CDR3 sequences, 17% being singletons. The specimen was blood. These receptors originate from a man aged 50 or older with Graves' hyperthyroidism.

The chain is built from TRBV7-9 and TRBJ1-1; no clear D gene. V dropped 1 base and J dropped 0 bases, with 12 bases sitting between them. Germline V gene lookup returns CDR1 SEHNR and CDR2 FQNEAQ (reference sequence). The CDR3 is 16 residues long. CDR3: CASSLGSGQVNTEAFF. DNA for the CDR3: TGTGCCAGCAGCTTAGGCAGCGGGCAGGTGAACACTGAAGCTTTCTTT.

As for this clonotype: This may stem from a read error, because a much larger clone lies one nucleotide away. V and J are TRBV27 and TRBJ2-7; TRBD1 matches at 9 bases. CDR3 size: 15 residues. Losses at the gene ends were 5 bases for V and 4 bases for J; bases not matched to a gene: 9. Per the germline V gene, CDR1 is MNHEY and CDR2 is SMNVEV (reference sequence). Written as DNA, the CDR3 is TGTGCCAGCAGTCAGTACAGGGGGCACGTTTACGAGCAGTACTTC. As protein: CASSQYRGHVYEQYF.

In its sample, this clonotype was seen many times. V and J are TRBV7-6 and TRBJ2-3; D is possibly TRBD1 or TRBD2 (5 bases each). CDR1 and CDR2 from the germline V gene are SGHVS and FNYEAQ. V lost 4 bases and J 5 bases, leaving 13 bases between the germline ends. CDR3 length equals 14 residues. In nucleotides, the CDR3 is TGTGCCAGCAGCTCCCGTCGGGGCGGAGATACGCAGTATTTT. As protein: CASSSRRGGDTQYF.

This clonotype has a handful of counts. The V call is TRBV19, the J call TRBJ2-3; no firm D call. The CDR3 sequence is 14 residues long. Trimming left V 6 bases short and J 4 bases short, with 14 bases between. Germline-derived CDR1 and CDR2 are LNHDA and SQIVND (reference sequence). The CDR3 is CASRRLGKADTQYF. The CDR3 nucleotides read TGTGCCAGTAGAAGACTGGGGAAGGCAGATACGCAGTATTTT. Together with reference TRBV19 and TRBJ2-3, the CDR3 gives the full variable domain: DGGITQSPKYLFRKEGQNVTLSCEQNLNHDAMYWYRQDPGQGLRLIYYSQIVNDFQKGDIAEGYSVSREKKESFPLTVTSAQKNPTAFYLCASRRLGKADTQYFGPGTRLTVL.

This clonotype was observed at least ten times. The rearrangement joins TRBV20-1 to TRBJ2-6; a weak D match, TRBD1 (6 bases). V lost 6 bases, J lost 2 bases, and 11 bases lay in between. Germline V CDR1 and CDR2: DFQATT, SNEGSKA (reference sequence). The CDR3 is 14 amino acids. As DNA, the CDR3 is TGCAGTGCCCCTAACAGGGCTGGGGCCAACGTCCTGACTTTC. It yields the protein CSAPNRAGANVLTF.

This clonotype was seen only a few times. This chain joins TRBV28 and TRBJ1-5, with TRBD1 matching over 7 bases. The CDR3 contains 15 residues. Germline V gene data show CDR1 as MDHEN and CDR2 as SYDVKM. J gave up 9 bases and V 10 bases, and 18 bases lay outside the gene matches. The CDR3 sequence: CATSPSSGGEVPQHF. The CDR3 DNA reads TGTGCCACCTCACCGTCCTCAGGGGGGGAAGTGCCCCAGCATTTT.

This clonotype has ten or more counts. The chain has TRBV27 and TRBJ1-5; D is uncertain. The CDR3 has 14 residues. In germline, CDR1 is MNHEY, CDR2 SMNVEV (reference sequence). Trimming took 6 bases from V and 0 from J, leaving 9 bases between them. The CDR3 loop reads CASRLGYSNQPQHF. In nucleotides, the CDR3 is TGTGCCAGCAGACTAGGTTATAGCAATCAGCCCCAGCATTTT.

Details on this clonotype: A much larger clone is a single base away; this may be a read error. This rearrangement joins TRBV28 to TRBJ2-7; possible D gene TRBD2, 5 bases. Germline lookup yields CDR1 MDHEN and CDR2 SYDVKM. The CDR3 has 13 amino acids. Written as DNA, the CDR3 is TGTGCCAGCAGTTTAAACGGGATCTACGAGCAGTGCTTC. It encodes CASSLNGIYEQCF. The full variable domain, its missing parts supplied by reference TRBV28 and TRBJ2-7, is DVKVTQSSRYLVKRTGEKVFLECVQDMDHENMFWYRQDPGLGLRLIYFSYDVKMKEKGDIPEGYSVSREKKERFSLILESASTNQTSMYLCASSLNGIYEQCFGPGTRLTVT.

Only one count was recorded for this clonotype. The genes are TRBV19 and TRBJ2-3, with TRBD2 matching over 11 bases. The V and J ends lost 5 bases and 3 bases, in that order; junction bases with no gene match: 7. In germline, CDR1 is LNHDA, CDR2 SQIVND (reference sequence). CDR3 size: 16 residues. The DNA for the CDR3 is TGTGCCAGTAGTCCCCTAGCGGGAGGTCTAACAGATACGCAGTATTTT. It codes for CASSPLAGGLTDTQYF. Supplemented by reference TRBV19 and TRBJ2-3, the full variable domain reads DGGITQSPKYLFRKEGQNVTLSCEQNLNHDAMYWYRQDPGQGLRLIYYSQIVNDFQKGDIAEGYSVSREKKESFPLTVTSAQKNPTAFYLCASSPLAGGLTDTQYFGPGTRLTVL.

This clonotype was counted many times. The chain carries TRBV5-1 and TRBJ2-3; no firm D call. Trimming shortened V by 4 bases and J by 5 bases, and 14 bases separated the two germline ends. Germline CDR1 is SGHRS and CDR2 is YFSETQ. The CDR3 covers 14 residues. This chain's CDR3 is CASSLRANGDTQYF. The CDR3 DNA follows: TGCGCCAGCAGCCTTCGGGCCAACGGAGATACGCAGTATTTT.

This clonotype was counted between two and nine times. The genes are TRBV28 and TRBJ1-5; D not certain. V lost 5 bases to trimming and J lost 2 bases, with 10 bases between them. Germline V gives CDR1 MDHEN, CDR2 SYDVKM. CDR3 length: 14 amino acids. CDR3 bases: TGTGCCAGCAGTACTTTGTACGGCAATCAGCCCCAGCATTTT. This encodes CASSTLYGNQPQHF.

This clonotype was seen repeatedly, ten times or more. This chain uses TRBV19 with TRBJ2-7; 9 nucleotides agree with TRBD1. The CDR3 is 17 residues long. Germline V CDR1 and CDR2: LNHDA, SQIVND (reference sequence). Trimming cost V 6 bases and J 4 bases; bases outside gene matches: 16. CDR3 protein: CASRPVTGTGTPYEQYF. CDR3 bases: TGTGCCAGTAGGCCGGTTACCGGGACAGGGACACCGTACGAGCAGTACTTC.

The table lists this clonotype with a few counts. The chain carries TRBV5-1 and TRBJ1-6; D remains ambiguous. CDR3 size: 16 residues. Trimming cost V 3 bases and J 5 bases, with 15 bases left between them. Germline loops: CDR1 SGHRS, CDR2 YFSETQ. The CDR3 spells CASSSVARGDNSPLHF. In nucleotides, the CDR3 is TGCGCCAGCAGCTCGGTCGCTCGGGGTGATAATTCACCCCTCCACTTT.

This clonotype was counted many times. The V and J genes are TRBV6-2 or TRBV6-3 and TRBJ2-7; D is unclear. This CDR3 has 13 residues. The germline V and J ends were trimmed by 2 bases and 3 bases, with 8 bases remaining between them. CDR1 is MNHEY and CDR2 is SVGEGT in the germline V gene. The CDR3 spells CASSYGRLYEQYF. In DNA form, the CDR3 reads TGTGCCAGCAGTTACGGCAGACTCTACGAGCAGTACTTC.

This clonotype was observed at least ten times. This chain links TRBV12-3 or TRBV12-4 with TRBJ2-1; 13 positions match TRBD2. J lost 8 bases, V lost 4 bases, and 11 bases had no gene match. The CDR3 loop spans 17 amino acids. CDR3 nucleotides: TGTGCCAGCAGTTCCCCACAGACTAGCGGGAGGATCTATGAGCAGTTCTTC. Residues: CASSSPQTSGRIYEQFF.

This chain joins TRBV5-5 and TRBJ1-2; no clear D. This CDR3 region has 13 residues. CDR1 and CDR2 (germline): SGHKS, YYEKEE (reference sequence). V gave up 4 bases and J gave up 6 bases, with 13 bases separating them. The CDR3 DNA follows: TGTGCCAGCAGCCTCTTAGGGCACCATGGCTACACCTTC. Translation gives CASSLLGHHGYTF. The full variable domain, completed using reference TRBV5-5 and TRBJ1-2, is DAGVTQSPTHLIKTRGQQVTLRCSPISGHKSVSWYQQVLGQGPQFIFQYYEKEERGRGNFPDRFSARQFPNYSSELNVNALLLGDSALYLCASSLLGHHGYTFGSGTRLTVV.

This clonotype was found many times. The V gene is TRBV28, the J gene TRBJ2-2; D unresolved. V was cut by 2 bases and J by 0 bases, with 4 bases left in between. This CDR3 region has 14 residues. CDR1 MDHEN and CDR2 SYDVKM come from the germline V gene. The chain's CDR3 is CASSLVSNTGELFF. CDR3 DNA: TGTGCCAGCAGTTTAGTTTCGAACACCGGGGAGCTGTTTTTT.

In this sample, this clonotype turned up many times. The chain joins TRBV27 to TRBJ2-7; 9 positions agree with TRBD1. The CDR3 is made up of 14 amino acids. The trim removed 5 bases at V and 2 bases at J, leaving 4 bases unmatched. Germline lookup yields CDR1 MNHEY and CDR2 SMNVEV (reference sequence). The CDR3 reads CASSAQGATYEQYF. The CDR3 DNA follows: TGTGCCAGCAGTGCACAGGGGGCCACCTACGAGCAGTACTTC.

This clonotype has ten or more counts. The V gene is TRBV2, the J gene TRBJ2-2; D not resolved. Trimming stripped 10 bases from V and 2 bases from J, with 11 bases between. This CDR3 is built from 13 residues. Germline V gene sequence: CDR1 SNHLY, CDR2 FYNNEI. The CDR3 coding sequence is TGTGCCACCACAAGACATAACACCGGGGAGCTGTTTTTT. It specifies CATTRHNTGELFF.

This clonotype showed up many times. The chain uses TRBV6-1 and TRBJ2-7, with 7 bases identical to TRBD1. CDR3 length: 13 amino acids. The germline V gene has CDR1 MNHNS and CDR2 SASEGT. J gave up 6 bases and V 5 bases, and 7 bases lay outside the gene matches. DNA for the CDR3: TGTGCCAGCAGTACCAGGACAGGCGGCGAGCAGTACTTC. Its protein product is CASSTRTGGEQYF.

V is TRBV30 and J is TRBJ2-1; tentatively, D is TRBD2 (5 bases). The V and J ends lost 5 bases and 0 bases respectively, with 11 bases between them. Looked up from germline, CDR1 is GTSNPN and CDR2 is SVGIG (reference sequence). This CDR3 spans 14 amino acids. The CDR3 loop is CAWQRGISYNEQFF. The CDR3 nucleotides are TGTGCCTGGCAAAGAGGGATCTCCTACAATGAGCAGTTCTTC.

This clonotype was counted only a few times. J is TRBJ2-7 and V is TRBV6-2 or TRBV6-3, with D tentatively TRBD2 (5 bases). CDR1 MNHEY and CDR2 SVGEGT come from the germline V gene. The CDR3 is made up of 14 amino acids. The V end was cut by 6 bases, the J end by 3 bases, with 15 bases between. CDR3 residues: CASRAWAGYYEQYF. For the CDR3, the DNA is TGTGCCAGCAGAGCCTGGGCGGGCTACTACGAGCAGTACTTC.

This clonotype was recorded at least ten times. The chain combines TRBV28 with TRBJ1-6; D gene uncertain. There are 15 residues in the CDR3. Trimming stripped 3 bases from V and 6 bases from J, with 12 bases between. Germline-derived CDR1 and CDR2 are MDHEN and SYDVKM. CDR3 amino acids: CASSFHGRPNSPLHF. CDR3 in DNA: TGTGCCAGCAGTTTTCATGGACGGCCTAATTCACCCCTCCACTTT.

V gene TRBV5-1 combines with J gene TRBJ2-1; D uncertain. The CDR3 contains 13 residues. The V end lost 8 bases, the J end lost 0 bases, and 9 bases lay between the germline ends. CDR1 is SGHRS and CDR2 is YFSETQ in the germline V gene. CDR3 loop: CARSPGSYNEQFF. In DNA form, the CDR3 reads TGCGCCAGGAGCCCTGGCTCCTACAATGAGCAGTTCTTC.

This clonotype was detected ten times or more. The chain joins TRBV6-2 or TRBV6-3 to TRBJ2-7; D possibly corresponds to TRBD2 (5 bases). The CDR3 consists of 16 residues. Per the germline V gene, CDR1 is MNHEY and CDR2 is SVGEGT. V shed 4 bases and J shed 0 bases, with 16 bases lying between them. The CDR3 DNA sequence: TGTGCCAGCAGTTGGTCTAGCAGCAGATTCTCCTACGAGCAGTACTTC. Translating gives CASSWSSSRFSYEQYF.

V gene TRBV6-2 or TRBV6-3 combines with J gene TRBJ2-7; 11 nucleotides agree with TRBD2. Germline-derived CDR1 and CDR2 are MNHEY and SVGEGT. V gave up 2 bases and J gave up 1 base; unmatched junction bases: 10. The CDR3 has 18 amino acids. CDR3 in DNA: TGTGCCAGCAGTTACCCTAGCCTGGGACTAGCGGATTCCTACGAGCAGTACTTC. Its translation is CASSYPSLGLADSYEQYF.

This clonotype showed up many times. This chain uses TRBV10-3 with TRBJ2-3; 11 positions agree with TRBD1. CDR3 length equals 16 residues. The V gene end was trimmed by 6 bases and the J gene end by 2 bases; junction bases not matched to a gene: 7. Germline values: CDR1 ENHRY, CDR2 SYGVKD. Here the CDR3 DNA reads TGTGCCATCAGAACCGGGACAGGGGGGCACACAGATACGCAGTATTTT. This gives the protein CAIRTGTGGHTDTQYF.